The source of this TCR beta chain is a study of cytomegalovirus exposure and HLA in healthy donors. These donors were members of the approximately 120-subject validation cohort, a group separate from the roughly 670-subject first cohort. The CDR3 has 20 residues. Germline values: CDR1 LGHNA, CDR2 YNFKEQ. J was trimmed by 2 bases and V by 0 bases; bases with no gene match: 10. Worth noting for this clone: Its antigen is undetermined.

Study conclusions and caveats: High sensitivity and specificity were reportedly achieved when the classifier diagnosed cytomegalovirus status. Cytomegalovirus-associated TCR beta chains were listed, numbering approximately 150.

TCRdb's table, derived via immunoSEQ multiplex PCR, lists solely in-frame clones and lacks some. The sample holds some 170,000 clones, 85% to 90% seen once. The sample taken for sequencing was PBMCs. This TCR was sampled from a woman in her twenties or thirties in good health and CMV-seronegative. The genes are TRBV4-2 and TRBJ2-2; 12 positions match TRBD2. The CDR3 DNA reads as TGTGCCAGCAGCCAAGAACAGACTAGCGGGGGTCCCCGAAACACCGGGGAGCTGTTTTTT. This sequence encodes CASSQEQTSGGPRNTGELFF.